The T cell receptor beta chain under discussion was sequenced for a study of cytomegalovirus exposure and HLA in healthy donors. A note on this clone: Antigen unknown.

It was with 60 Vbeta and 13 Jbeta primers that the PCR ran. The data were produced by immunoSEQ multiplex PCR, yet TCRdb's version contains in-frame clones alone and is incomplete. The top ten clones hold roughly 2.4% of a sample with about 140,000 clones, approximately 80% of them seen once. At collection, donors were nominally healthy, but unrecorded immune exposures were probable. Study-wide points: Later analysis associated a missense DCLRE1C variant with TCR beta V- and J-gene trimming.

The CDR3 length is 15 residues. The V gene's germline CDR1 is SGHVS and CDR2 FQNEAQ. V gave up 5 bases and J gave up 9 bases; unmatched junction bases: 12. This TCR derives from a woman under 30 in good health and CMV-seropositive. The rearrangement links TRBV7-8 to TRBJ1-2; TRBD1 agrees at 10 bases. The sequenced sample consisted of PBMCs. DNA of the CDR3: TGTGCCAGCAGCCCGTGGACAGGGGGGATTGTGCGCTACACCTTC. Protein sequence: CASSPWTGGIVRYTF.